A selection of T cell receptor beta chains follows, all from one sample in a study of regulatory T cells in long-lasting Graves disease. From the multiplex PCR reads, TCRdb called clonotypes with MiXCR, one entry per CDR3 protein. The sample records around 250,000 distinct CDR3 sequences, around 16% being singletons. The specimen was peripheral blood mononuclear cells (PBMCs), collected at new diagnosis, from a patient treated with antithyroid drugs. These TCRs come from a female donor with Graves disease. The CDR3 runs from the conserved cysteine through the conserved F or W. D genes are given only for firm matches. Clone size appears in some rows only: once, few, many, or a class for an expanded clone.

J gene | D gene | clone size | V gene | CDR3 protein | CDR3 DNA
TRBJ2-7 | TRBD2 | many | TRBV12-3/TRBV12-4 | CASTQLAGGGEQYF | TGTGCCAGCACTCAACTAGCGGGAGGAGGCGAGCAGTACTTC
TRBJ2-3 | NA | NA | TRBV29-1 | CSVEDGRSTDTQYF | TGCAGCGTTGAAGACGGTCGGTCAACAGATACGCAGTATTTT
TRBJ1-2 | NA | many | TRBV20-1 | CSASASDSYGYTF | TGCAGTGCTAGTGCTTCAGACAGCTATGGCTACACCTTC
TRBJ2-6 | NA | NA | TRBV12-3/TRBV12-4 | CASNNPWQGHPGGANVLTF | TGTGCCAGCAATAACCCGTGGCAGGGGCACCCAGGCGGGGCCAACGTCCTGACTTTC
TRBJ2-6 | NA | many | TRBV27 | CASKKGYGANVLTF | TGTGCCAGCAAAAAAGGGTACGGGGCCAACGTCCTGACTTTC
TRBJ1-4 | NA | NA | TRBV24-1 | CATSDSNEKLFF | TGTGCCACCAGTGATTCTAATGAAAAACTGTTTTTT
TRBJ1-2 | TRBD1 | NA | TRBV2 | CASSRDRGPNYGYTF | TGTGCCAGCAGCCGAGACAGGGGACCTAACTATGGCTACACCTTC
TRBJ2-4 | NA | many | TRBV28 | CASSLIAGPGDIQYF | TGTGCCAGCAGTTTGATAGCCGGCCCTGGGGACATTCAGTACTTC
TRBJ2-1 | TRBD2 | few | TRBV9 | CASSVEGTSGRVFLYNEQFF | TGTGCCAGCAGCGTAGAGGGGACTAGCGGGAGGGTTTTCCTCTACAATGAGCAGTTCTTC
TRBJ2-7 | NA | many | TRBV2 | CASSEAGGPYEQYF | TGTGCCAGCAGTGAAGCGGGCGGGCCCTACGAGCAGTACTTC
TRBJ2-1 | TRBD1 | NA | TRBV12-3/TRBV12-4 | CASSSPGGQEGEQFF | TGTGCCAGCAGTTCCCCAGGGGGACAGGAGGGTGAGCAGTTCTTC
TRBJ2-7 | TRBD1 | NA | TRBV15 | CATSIGTGSSYEQYF | TGTGCCACCAGCATCGGGACAGGGAGCTCCTACGAGCAGTACTTC
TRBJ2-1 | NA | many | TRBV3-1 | CASSQDGGPGNEQFF | TGTGCCAGCAGCCAAGATGGGGGCCCAGGGAATGAGCAGTTCTTC
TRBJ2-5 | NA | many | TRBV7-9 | CASTPRGKETQYF | TGTGCCAGCACTCCCCGGGGTAAAGAGACCCAGTACTTC
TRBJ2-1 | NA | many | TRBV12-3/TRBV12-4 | CASRGGLNNEQFF | TGTGCCAGCAGGGGGGGCCTCAACAATGAGCAGTTCTTC
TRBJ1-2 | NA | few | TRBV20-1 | CSASRGGRVGGGYTF | TGCAGTGCTAGTCGCGGGGGACGGGTCGGTGGAGGCTACACCTTC
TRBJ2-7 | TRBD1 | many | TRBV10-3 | CAISEGQGGDEQYF | TGTGCCATCAGTGAAGGACAGGGGGGGGACGAGCAGTACTTC
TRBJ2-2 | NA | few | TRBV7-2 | CASNRGGTNTGELFF | TGTGCCAGCAACCGAGGGGGAACGAACACCGGGGAGCTGTTTTTT